This T cell receptor beta chain was captured by sequencing in a study of read filtering for tumor transcriptome and immune sequencing. Study overall: By R-ISS, stages I, II and III held about 8, 15 and 7 patients. Whole-study findings and limits: In IR-seq, single-read clonotypes were 75% to 90% of clonotypes but approximately 3.5% of reads. RNA-seq captured clonotypes less deeply and reliably than IR-seq.

From germline, CDR1 is MDHEN and CDR2 SYDVKM. This CDR3 has 17 amino acids. V lost 10 bases and J lost 4; bases outside the gene matches: 16. Concerning this clonotype: Its antigen is still unknown.

This library used around 0.4 ug RNA and molecular barcoded adaptors spanning alpha/delta and beta/gamma chains. Each CDR3 protein is one row after TCRdb ran MiXCR on the reads. The sample includes fewer than 50,000 distinct CDR3 sequences, roughly 15% of them seen just once. Sequenced material: a population of CD138-negative cells sorted from bone marrow. The sequence was obtained from a donor over 35 with multiple myeloma. The genes are TRBV28 and TRBJ1-5, with TRBD1 matching 10 bases. The CDR3 region is CATFPYGQGGWNQPQHF. The DNA for the CDR3 is TGTGCCACCTTCCCATACGGACAGGGGGGTTGGAATCAGCCCCAGCATTTT.